The entry below describes one TCR beta chain. Trimming shortened V by 6 bases and J by 4 bases, and 15 bases separated the two germline ends. The CDR3 extends over 14 amino acids. Germline V gene lookup returns CDR1 LNHDA and CDR2 SQIVND (reference sequence). The record originates from a study of Ad26.COV2.S vaccination and SARS-CoV-2 variants. This sample's treatment: around 19 received Ad26.COV2.S at low or high dose, single or two shots; roughly 5 received placebo; per-sample allocation not given. Specimen acquisition occurred on day 63 following the initial vaccine or placebo injection. Clones were sequenced by immunoSEQ multiplex PCR, and TCRdb holds only the in-frame ones, with some missing. Of about 350,000 clones listed, 65% to 90% are singletons.

This material consisted of peripheral blood, taken in a trial of Ad26.COV2.S vaccine versus placebo. The clonotype originates from a person between 18 and 60 years old who received the Ad26.COV2.S COVID-19 vaccine or a placebo. V and J are TRBV19 and TRBJ1-1; no firm D call. The CDR3 protein is CASSPFERSTEAFF. CDR3 sequence (DNA): TGTGCCAGTAGCCCGTTCGAACGGAGCACTGAAGCTTTCTTT.